This TCR beta chain was observed in a study of post-analysis software for immune sequencing data. Whole-study context: The study covered relapsing-remitting, secondary progressive and progressive-relapsing courses of multiple sclerosis. Notes on the study in general: Compared with controls, patients had more of about 5 TRBV segments, including TRBV5-6, TRBV5-1 and TRBV20-1. Clustering by F measure revealed strong co-clustering among samples prepared together in one batch. People with multiple sclerosis had a significantly lower normalized Chao1 diversity than controls did.

Tagging with unique molecular identifiers was a feature of the TCR beta cDNA libraries. Some 500,000 cDNA molecules were recovered from an input of about 1 to 10 million T cells. From the PCR reads, TCRdb called clonotypes with MiXCR, one entry per CDR3 protein. The table includes about 820,000 distinct CDR3 sequences, roughly 58% detected once. This clonotype was counted a few times. What it recognizes is unknown. The V gene lost 2 bases and the J gene lost 13 bases, with 13 bases spanning the gap. This CDR3 region has 12 residues. Germline CDR1 is SGHRS and CDR2 is YFSETQ. Sequencing was done on a sample of blood. This TCR was recovered from a girl between 10 and 17 years old with multiple sclerosis. This rearrangement joins TRBV5-1 to TRBJ2-4; perhaps TRBD1 as D (6 bases). This chain's CDR3 is CASSFDRWKQYF. The CDR3, as DNA: TGCGCCAGCAGCTTCGACAGGTGGAAGCAGTACTTC.